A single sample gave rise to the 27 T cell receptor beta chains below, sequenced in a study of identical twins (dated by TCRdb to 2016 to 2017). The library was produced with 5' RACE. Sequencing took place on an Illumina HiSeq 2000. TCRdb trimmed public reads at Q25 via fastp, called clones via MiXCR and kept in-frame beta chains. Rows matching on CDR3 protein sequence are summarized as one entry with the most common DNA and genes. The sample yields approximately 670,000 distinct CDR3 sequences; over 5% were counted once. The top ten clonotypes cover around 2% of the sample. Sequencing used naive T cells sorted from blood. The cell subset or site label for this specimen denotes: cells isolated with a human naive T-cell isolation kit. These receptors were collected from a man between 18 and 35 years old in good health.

The CDR3 spells CASSLDVIPPYEQYF. The CDR3, as DNA: TGTGCCAGCAGCTTAGATGTAATCCCACCCTACGAGCAGTACTTC. The gene calls are TRBV11-2 and TRBJ2-7; the D is unclear. The CDR3 runs to 15 residues. Looked up from germline, CDR1 is SGHAT and CDR2 is FQNNGV. The V and J ends lost 0 bases and 2 bases respectively, with 11 bases between them. Together with reference TRBV11-2 and TRBJ2-7, the CDR3 gives the full variable domain: EAGVAQSPRYKIIEKRQSVAFWCNPISGHATLYWYQQILGQGPKLLIQFQNNGVVDDSQLPKDRFSAERLKGVDSTLKIQPAKLEDSAVYLCASSLDVIPPYEQYFGPGTRLTVT.

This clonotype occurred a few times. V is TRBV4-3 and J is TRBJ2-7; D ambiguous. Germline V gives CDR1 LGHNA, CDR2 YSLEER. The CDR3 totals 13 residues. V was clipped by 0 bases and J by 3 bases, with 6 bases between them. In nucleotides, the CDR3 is TGCGCCAGCAGCCAAGATTGGAGCTACGAGCAGTACTTC. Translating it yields CASSQDWSYEQYF.

CDR3 loop: CASRKIAGGLNEQFF. The CDR3 coding sequence is TGTGCCAGCAGAAAAATAGCGGGGGGCCTAAATGAGCAGTTCTTC. The V and J genes are TRBV13 and TRBJ2-1; 10 bases are a match to TRBD2. V trimming: 6 bases; J trimming: 7 bases; junction bases outside the gene matches: 9. The CDR3 sequence is 15 residues long. Looked up from germline, CDR1 is PRHDT and CDR2 is FYEKMQ (reference sequence).

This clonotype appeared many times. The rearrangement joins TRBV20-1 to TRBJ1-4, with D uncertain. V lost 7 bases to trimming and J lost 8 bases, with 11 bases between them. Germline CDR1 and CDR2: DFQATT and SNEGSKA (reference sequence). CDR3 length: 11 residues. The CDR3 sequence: CSGPVGEKLFF. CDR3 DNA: TGCAGTGGGCCGGTAGGGGAAAAACTGTTTTTT.

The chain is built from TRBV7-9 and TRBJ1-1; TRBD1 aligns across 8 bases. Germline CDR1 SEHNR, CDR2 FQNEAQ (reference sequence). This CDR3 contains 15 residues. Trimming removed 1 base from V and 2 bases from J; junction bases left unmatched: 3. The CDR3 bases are TGTGCCAGCAGCTTAGACAGGGGGAGTAACACTGAAGCTTTCTTT. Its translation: CASSLDRGSNTEAFF.

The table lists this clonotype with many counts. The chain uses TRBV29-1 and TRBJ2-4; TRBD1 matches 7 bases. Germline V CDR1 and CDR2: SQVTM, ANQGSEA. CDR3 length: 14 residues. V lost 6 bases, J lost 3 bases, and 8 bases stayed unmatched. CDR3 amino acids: CSVKTGRGKNIQYF. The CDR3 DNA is TGCAGCGTCAAGACAGGGCGAGGCAAAAACATTCAGTACTTC. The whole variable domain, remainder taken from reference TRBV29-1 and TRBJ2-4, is SAVISQKPSRDICQRGTSLTIQCQVDSQVTMMFWYRQQPGQSLTLIATANQGSEATYESGFVIDKFPISRPNLTFSTLTVSNMSPEDSSIYLCSVKTGRGKNIQYFGAGTRLSVL.

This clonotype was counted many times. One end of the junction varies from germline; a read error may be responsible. The CDR3: CASSLAGSGNTIYF. The CDR3 nucleotides read TGTGCCAGCAGCTTAGCAGGGTCTGGAAACACCATATATTTT. The chain links TRBV12-3 or TRBV12-4 to TRBJ1-3; D might be TRBD1 (5 bases). This CDR3 comprises 14 residues.

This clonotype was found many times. CDR3 bases: TGTGCCAGCAGTGATTGGGGGATCGGCACTGAAGCTTTCTTT. Encoded protein: CASSDWGIGTEAFF. V and J are TRBV2 and TRBJ1-1; maybe TRBD1 (5 bases). From germline, CDR1 is SNHLY and CDR2 FYNNEI. V was clipped by 3 bases and J by 4 bases, with 12 bases between them. CDR3 length: 14 amino acids.

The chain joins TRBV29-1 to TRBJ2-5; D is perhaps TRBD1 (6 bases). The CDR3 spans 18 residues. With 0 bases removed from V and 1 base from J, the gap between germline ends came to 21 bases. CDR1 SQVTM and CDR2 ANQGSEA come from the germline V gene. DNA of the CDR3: TGCAGCGTTGAAGATCGGGACACCTTTAAGGGTACCCAAGAGACCCAGTACTTC. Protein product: CSVEDRDTFKGTQETQYF.

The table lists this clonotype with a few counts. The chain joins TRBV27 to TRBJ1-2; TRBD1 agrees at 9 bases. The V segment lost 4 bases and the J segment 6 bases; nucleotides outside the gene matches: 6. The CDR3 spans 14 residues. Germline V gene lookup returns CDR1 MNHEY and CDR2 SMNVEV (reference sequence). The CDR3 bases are TGTGCCAGCAGTTCCAAACAGGGGGCCGATGGCTACACCTTC. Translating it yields CASSSKQGADGYTF.

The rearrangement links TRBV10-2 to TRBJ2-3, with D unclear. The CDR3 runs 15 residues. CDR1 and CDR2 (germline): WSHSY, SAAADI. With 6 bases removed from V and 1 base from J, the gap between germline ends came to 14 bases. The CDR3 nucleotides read TGCGCCAGCAGGAACGGGCCTGGGGGCACAGATACGCAGTATTTT. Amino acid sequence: CASRNGPGGTDTQYF.

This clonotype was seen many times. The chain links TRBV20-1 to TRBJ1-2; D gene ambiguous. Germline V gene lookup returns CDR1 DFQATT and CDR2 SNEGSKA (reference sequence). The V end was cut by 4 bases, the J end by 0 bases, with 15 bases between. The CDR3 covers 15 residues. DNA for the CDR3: TGCAGTGCTACGCCCCGGTCGGAGGCTAACTATGGCTACACCTTC. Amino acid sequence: CSATPRSEANYGYTF.

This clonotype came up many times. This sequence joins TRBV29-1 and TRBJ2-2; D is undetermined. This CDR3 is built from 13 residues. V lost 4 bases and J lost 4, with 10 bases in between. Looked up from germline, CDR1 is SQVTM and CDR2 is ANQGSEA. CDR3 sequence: CSVAQLTTGELFF. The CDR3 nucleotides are TGCAGCGTTGCACAATTAACCACCGGGGAGCTGTTTTTT.

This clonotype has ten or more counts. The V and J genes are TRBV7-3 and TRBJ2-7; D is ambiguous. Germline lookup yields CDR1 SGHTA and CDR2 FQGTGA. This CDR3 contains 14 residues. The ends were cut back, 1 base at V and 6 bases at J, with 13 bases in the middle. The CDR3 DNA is TGTGCCAGCAGCTTAAACTGGATGTCAAGCGAGCAGTACTTC. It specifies CASSLNWMSSEQYF. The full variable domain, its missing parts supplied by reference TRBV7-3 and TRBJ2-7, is GAGVSQTPSNKVTEKGKYVELRCDPISGHTALYWYRQSLGQGPEFLIYFQGTGAADDSGLPNDRFFAVRPEGSVSTLKIQRTERGDSAVYLCASSLNWMSSEQYFGPGTRLTVT.

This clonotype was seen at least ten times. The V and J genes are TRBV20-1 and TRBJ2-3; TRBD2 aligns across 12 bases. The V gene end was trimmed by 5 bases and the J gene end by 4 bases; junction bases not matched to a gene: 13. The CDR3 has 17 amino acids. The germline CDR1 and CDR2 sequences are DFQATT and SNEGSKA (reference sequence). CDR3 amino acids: CSAGRGGLAGFADTQYF. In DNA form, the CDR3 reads TGCAGTGCTGGCCGGGGCGGACTAGCGGGATTCGCAGATACGCAGTATTTT.

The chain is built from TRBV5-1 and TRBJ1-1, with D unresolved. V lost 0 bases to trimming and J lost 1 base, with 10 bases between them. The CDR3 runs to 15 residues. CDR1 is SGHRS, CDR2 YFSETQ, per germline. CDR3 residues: CASSLGRDPNTEAFF. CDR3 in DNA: TGCGCCAGCAGCTTGGGAAGGGATCCGAACACTGAAGCTTTCTTT.

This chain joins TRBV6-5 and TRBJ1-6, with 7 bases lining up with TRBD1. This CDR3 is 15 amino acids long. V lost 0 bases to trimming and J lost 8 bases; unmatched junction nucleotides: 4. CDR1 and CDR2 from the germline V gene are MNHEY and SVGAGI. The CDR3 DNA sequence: TGTGCCAGCAGTTACTCACAGGGGTTAGATTCACCCCTCCACTTT. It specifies CASSYSQGLDSPLHF.

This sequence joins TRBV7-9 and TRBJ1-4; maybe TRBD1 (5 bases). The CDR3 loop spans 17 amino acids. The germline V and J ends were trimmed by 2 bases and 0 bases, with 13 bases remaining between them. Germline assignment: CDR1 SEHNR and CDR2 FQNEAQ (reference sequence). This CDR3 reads CASSLSLRGATNEKLFF. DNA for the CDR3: TGTGCCAGCAGCTTAAGTTTACGGGGCGCAACTAATGAAAAACTGTTTTTT.

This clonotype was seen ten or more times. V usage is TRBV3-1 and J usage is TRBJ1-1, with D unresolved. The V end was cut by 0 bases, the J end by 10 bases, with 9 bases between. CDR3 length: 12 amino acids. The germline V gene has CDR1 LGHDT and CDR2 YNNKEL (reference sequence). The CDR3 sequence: CASSQEAAGAFF. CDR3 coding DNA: TGTGCCAGCAGCCAAGAGGCGGCGGGAGCTTTCTTT.

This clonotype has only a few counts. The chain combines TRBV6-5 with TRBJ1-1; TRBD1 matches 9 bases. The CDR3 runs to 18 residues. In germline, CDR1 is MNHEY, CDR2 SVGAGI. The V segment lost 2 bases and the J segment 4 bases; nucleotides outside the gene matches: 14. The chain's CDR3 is CASSYQVGQGHRGTEAFF. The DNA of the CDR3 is TGTGCCAGCAGTTACCAAGTGGGACAGGGCCATAGGGGCACTGAAGCTTTCTTT.

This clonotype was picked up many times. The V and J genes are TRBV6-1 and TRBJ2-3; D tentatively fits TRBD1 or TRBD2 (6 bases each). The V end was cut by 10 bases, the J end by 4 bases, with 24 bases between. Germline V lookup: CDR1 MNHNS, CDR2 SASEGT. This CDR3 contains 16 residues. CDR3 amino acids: CATRRGAAKTADTQYF. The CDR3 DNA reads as TGTGCCACCCGGAGGGGGGCGGCCAAAACCGCAGATACGCAGTATTTT.

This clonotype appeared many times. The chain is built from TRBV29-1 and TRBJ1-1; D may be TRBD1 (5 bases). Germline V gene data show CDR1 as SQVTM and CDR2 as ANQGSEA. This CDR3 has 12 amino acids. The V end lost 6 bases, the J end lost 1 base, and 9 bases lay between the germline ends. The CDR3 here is CSVRQSNTEAFF. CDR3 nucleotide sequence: TGCAGCGTCCGACAGTCGAACACTGAAGCTTTCTTT.

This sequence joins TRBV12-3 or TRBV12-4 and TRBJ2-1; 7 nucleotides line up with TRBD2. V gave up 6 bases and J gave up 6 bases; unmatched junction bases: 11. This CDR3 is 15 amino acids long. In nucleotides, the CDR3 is TGTGCCAGCAGCTACTCGGCGGGAGTTATCAATGAGCAGTTCTTC. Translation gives CASSYSAGVINEQFF.

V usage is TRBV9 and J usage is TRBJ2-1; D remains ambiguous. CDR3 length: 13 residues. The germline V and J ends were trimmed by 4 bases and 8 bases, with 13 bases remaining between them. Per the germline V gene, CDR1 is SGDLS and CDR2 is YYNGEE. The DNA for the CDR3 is TGTGCCAGCAGCCCAAATGGGCGCGATGAGCAGTTCTTC. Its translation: CASSPNGRDEQFF.

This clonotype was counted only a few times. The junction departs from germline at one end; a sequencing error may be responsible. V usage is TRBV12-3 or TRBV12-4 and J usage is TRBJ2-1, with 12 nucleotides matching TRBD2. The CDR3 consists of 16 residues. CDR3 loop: CASSLGTSGKLSSEIF. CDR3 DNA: TGTGCCAGCAGTTTAGGGACTAGCGGGAAGCTATCGTCGGAGATCTTC.

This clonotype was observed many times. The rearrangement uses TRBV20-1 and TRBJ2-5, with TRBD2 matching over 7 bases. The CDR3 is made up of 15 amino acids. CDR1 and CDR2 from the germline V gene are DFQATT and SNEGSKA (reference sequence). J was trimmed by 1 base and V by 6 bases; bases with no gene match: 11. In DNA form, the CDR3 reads TGCAGTGCCAACCGGCTGGCGGGAGTCCAAGAGACCCAGTACTTC. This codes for CSANRLAGVQETQYF.

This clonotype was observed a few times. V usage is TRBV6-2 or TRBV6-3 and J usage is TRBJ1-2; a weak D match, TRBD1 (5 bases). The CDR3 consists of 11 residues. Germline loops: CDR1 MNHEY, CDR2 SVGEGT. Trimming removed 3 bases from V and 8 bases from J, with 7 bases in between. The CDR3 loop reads CASSYEGGYTF. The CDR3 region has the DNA TGTGCCAGCAGTTATGAGGGGGGCTACACCTTC.